What follows are 26 T cell receptor beta chains derived from one specimen sequenced in a study of CD8 T cells in Susac syndrome (dated 2019 in TCRdb). The library was prepared using the immunoSEQ multiplex PCR assay. RNA was extracted using the RNeasy kit, and about 0.5 to 1 ug of the RNA was reverse transcribed with random hexamers. The public sequencing data were trimmed at Q25 with fastp and processed into clonotypes with MiXCR by TCRdb, which kept only in-frame beta chains. Rows with a matching CDR3 protein are joined into one entry that keeps the most common DNA and genes. The sample table shows roughly 220,000 distinct CDR3 sequences, and approximately 94% are seen once. 0.15% to 0.2% of the sample belongs to the ten largest clones. What was sequenced was CD4+ T cells from PBMCs. These receptors originate from a human donor with Susac syndrome.

This rearrangement joins TRBV7-2 to TRBJ2-3; 11 positions match TRBD1. CDR3 size: 14 residues. Trimming took 6 bases from V and 6 from J; bases not matched to a gene: 5. Germline V lookup: CDR1 SGHTA, CDR2 FQGNSA. The CDR3 loop reads CASRLRDRGDTQYF. The CDR3 coding sequence is TGTGCCAGCAGACTCCGGGACAGGGGGGATACGCAGTATTTT. Full variable domain (remainder filled in from reference TRBV7-2 and TRBJ2-3): GAGVSQSPSNKVTEKGKDVELRCDPISGHTALYWYRQSLGQGLEFLIYFQGNSAPDKSGLPSDRFSAERTGGSVSTLTIQRTQQEDSAVYLCASRLRDRGDTQYFGPGTRLTVL.

The chain carries TRBV29-1 and TRBJ2-2; perhaps TRBD2 as D (6 bases). The germline V and J ends were trimmed by 6 bases and 7 bases, with 9 bases remaining between them. Germline CDR1 SQVTM, CDR2 ANQGSEA. The CDR3 covers 11 residues. In DNA form, the CDR3 reads TGCAGCGTCCGCGGGAACGGGGAGCTGTTTTTT. Encoded protein: CSVRGNGELFF.

V is TRBV24-1 and J is TRBJ2-5, with D perhaps TRBD1 or TRBD2 (5 bases each). This CDR3 has 17 amino acids. V lost 3 bases, J lost 0 bases, and 16 bases lay in between. From germline, CDR1 is KGHDR and CDR2 SFDVKD. The CDR3 DNA follows: TGTGCCACCAGTGATCTACTTTGGGACGATGACCAAGAGACCCAGTACTTC. This encodes CATSDLLWDDDQETQYF.

The chain uses TRBV20-1 and TRBJ2-4, with 7 bases fitting TRBD1. CDR3 length: 14 amino acids. Per the germline V gene, CDR1 is DFQATT and CDR2 is SNEGSKA (reference sequence). V shed 5 bases and J 1 base; nucleotides not matched to a gene: 5. In DNA form, the CDR3 reads TGCAGTGCTGACAGGGTGGGCGCCAAAAACATTCAGTACTTC. Its protein product is CSADRVGAKNIQYF.

The genes are TRBV18 and TRBJ2-7; 8 bases match TRBD2. CDR3 length: 14 amino acids. V trimming: 4 bases; J trimming: 2 bases; junction bases outside the gene matches: 4. CDR1 and CDR2 (germline): KGHSH, LQKENI. CDR3 sequence reads: CASSRSGDAYEQYF. Here the CDR3 DNA reads TGTGCCAGCTCACGTAGCGGGGATGCCTACGAGCAGTACTTC.

V usage is TRBV15 and J usage is TRBJ1-4; 7 positions agree with TRBD1. This CDR3 contains 13 residues. J lost 7 bases, V lost 5 bases, and 4 bases had no gene match. Germline assignment: CDR1 LNHNV and CDR2 YYDKDF (reference sequence). Written as DNA, the CDR3 is TGTGCCACCAGCCCACGACAGGGTGAAAAACTGTTTTTT. Translated: CATSPRQGEKLFF.

J is TRBJ1-4 and V is TRBV3-1, with 7 bases identical to TRBD1. The junction had 6 bases not matched to a gene; V was cut back by 3 bases and J by 5 bases. The germline CDR1 and CDR2 sequences are LGHDT and YNNKEL (reference sequence). This CDR3 is 15 amino acids long. The CDR3 is CASSHPDRFNEKLFF. DNA for the CDR3: TGTGCCAGCAGCCACCCGGACAGGTTCAATGAAAAACTGTTTTTT.

The V and J genes are TRBV20-1 and TRBJ1-1, with a weak D call TRBD1 (5 bases). Looked up from germline, CDR1 is DFQATT and CDR2 is SNEGSKA (reference sequence). The CDR3 contains 17 residues. The V end was cut by 6 bases, the J end by 0 bases, with 23 bases between. CDR3 sequence (DNA): TGCAGTGCGCCATTAGTTGCCGGGGGAGAAATGAACACTGAAGCTTTCTTT. Translated: CSAPLVAGGEMNTEAFF.

This chain links TRBV7-8 with TRBJ2-5; 7 bases agree with TRBD1. The CDR3 consists of 13 residues. Germline V gene data show CDR1 as SGHVS and CDR2 as FQNEAQ. Trimming removed 5 bases from V and 7 bases from J; junction bases left unmatched: 7. CDR3 in DNA: TGTGCCAGCAGCCCAGACAGGGAGACGACCCAGTACTTC. Protein product: CASSPDRETTQYF. Full variable domain (outside the CDR3, taken from reference TRBV7-8 and TRBJ2-5): GAGVSQSPRYKVAKRGQDVALRCDPISGHVSLFWYQQALGQGPEFLTYFQNEAQLDKSGLPSDRFFAERPEGSVSTLKIQRTQQEDSAVYLCASSPDRETTQYFGPGTRLLVL.

The chain links TRBV19 to TRBJ2-3; TRBD2 aligns across 7 bases. The germline CDR1 and CDR2 sequences are LNHDA and SQIVND (reference sequence). The CDR3 spans 16 residues. The trim removed 1 base at V and 4 bases at J, leaving 8 bases unmatched. CDR3 sequence: CASSIAGGGGSDTQYF. The CDR3 DNA is TGTGCCAGTAGTATAGCCGGCGGGGGAGGATCAGATACGCAGTATTTT.

The chain uses TRBV29-1 and TRBJ1-2; D possibly corresponds to TRBD1 (5 bases). The germline CDR1 and CDR2 sequences are SQVTM and ANQGSEA. The CDR3 contains 16 residues. Trimming cost V 7 bases and J 1 base, with 22 bases left between them. The DNA for the CDR3 is TGCAGCGCTTTCGCCCGAGACAGAGATCATAACTATGGCTACACCTTC. Its protein product is CSAFARDRDHNYGYTF. Supplemented by reference TRBV29-1 and TRBJ1-2, the full variable domain reads SAVISQKPSRDICQRGTSLTIQCQVDSQVTMMFWYRQQPGQSLTLIATANQGSEATYESGFVIDKFPISRPNLTFSTLTVSNMSPEDSSIYLCSAFARDRDHNYGYTFGSGTRLTVV.

The rearrangement joins TRBV7-9 to TRBJ2-3, with 7 bases that match TRBD1. The CDR3 runs to 16 residues. V lost 6 bases and J lost 2; bases outside the gene matches: 11. Germline CDR1 reads SEHNR; CDR2 reads FQNEAQ (reference sequence). The CDR3 coding sequence is TGTGCCAGCAGACCACGACAGGGTGAGAACACAGATACGCAGTATTTT. Translated: CASRPRQGENTDTQYF.

This chain joins TRBV7-9 and TRBJ2-7; 8 bases are a match to TRBD1. CDR1 and CDR2 from the germline V gene are SEHNR and FQNEAQ (reference sequence). CDR3 length equals 13 residues. With V trimmed by 5 bases and J by 6 bases, 6 bases remained unmatched. CDR3 nucleotides: TGTGCCAGCAGCAGCCGGACAGGGAGCGAGCAGTACTTC. Protein product: CASSSRTGSEQYF.

This clonotype was recorded once. This chain uses TRBV21-1 with TRBJ1-5; the table calls TRBD1, which could not be checked here. TRBV21-1 is tagged as a pseudogene. The CDR3 runs to 19 residues. CDR3 region: CASSKVWSWGGAGNQPQHF. In DNA, the CDR3 is TGTGCCAGCAGCAAAGTCTGGTCTTGGGGGGGCGCTGGCAATCAGCCCCAGCATTTT.

The rearrangement uses TRBV29-1 and TRBJ2-2, with D perhaps matching TRBD2 (5 bases). The ends were cut back, 0 bases at V and 6 bases at J, with 8 bases in the middle. The CDR3 consists of 13 residues. Germline CDR1 is SQVTM and CDR2 is ANQGSEA. CDR3 DNA: TGCAGCGTTGAAGAGAGGGCCCCCGGGGAGCTGTTTTTT. It encodes CSVEERAPGELFF.

This clonotype occurred a few times. The rearrangement links TRBV25-1 to TRBJ2-7; TRBD1 aligns across 7 bases. J gave up 4 bases and V 6 bases, and 6 bases lay outside the gene matches. Germline V gene lookup returns CDR1 MGHDK and CDR2 SYGVNS. This CDR3 region has 13 residues. CDR3 bases: TGTGCCAGCAGAGACAGGGTATCATACGAGCAGTACTTC. It yields the protein CASRDRVSYEQYF.

This chain links TRBV28 with TRBJ1-6, with 9 bases lining up with TRBD1. CDR3 length equals 17 residues. Trimming took 5 bases from V and 6 from J; bases not matched to a gene: 11. Germline-derived CDR1 and CDR2 are MDHEN and SYDVKM. CDR3 DNA sequence: TGTGCCAGCAGTCGGACAGGGGCGAGTTACTCTAATTCACCCCTCCACTTT. Protein sequence: CASSRTGASYSNSPLHF.

This clonotype has only one observation. This chain uses TRBV30 with TRBJ2-5, with D possibly matching TRBD2 (6 bases). This CDR3 has 14 residues. CDR1 and CDR2 (germline): GTSNPN, SVGIG (reference sequence). The germline V and J ends were trimmed by 4 bases and 1 base, with 13 bases remaining between them. The CDR3 sequence is CAWTVLGGQETQYF. CDR3 in DNA: TGTGCCTGGACCGTTTTGGGGGGCCAAGAGACCCAGTACTTC.

Here the CDR3 DNA reads TGTGCCAGCAGCCAGGTGGGAGGCTCCGGGGGGGAGCAGTACTTC. Its protein product is CASSQVGGSGGEQYF. The chain joins TRBV5-4 to TRBJ2-7; 7 nucleotides agree with TRBD2. There are 15 residues in the CDR3. With 4 bases clipped from V and 7 bases from J, the junction kept 14 bases outside the gene matches. Germline V CDR1 and CDR2: SGHNT, YYREEE (reference sequence).

This chain links TRBV10-3 with TRBJ2-6; the D call may be TRBD1 or TRBD2 (6 bases each). The V and J ends lost 1 base and 0 bases respectively, with 10 bases between them. CDR1 is ENHRY and CDR2 is SYGVKD in the germline V gene. The CDR3 sequence is 17 residues long. CDR3 in amino acids: CAISEYGGPSGANVLTF. CDR3 in DNA: TGTGCCATCAGTGAGTACGGGGGCCCCTCTGGGGCCAACGTCCTGACTTTC.

The chain combines TRBV5-1 with TRBJ1-2; no reliable D call. The CDR3 runs to 13 residues. The germline V and J ends were trimmed by 4 bases and 4 bases, with 11 bases remaining between them. Germline loops: CDR1 SGHRS, CDR2 YFSETQ. DNA of the CDR3: TGCGCCAGCAGCCCGGTTGCGGGCTATGGCTACACCTTC. Amino acids: CASSPVAGYGYTF. The whole variable domain, remainder taken from reference TRBV5-1 and TRBJ1-2, is KAGVTQTPRYLIKTRGQQVTLSCSPISGHRSVSWYQQTPGQGLQFLFEYFSETQRNKGNFPGRFSGRQFSNSRSEMNVSTLELGDSALYLCASSPVAGYGYTFGSGTRLTVV.

The CDR3 region is CASSVGVQETQYF. CDR3 sequence (DNA): TGTGCCAGCAGCGTAGGGGTACAAGAGACCCAGTACTTC. The chain couples TRBV9 to TRBJ2-5, with D uncertain. V dropped 0 bases and J dropped 2 bases, with 5 bases sitting between them. Per germline, CDR1 SGDLS and CDR2 YYNGEE. The length of the CDR3 is 13 residues.

The J gene is TRBJ1-2, the V gene TRBV30; D remains ambiguous. From germline, CDR1 is GTSNPN and CDR2 SVGIG (reference sequence). Trimming cost V 2 bases and J 8 bases, with 12 bases left between them. The CDR3 loop spans 12 amino acids. The CDR3 DNA follows: TGTGCCTGGAGTCTCGTTGGGTTCGGCTACACCTTC. Translation gives CAWSLVGFGYTF.

The V gene is TRBV4-3, the J gene TRBJ2-2; the D is unclear. The V end lost 0 bases, the J end lost 6 bases, and 8 bases lay between the germline ends. This CDR3 is built from 14 residues. The germline V gene has CDR1 LGHNA and CDR2 YSLEER. The CDR3 DNA is TGCGCCAGCAGCCAAGATCCTGTAGCCGGGGAGCTGTTTTTT. This sequence encodes CASSQDPVAGELFF.

As regards this clonotype: At one end the junction does not follow the germline gene, possibly because of a read error. V gene TRBV7-7 combines with J gene TRBJ1-4; D unresolved. This CDR3 has 15 residues. Per germline, CDR1 SSHAT and CDR2 FNYEAQ (reference sequence). CDR3 DNA: TGTGCTAGCAGCTTAGCGGAGGGAAAGAATGAAAAACTGTTTTTT. Residues: CASSLAEGKNEKLFF.

This clonotype was seen once. This chain joins TRBV27 and TRBJ1-1; D call uncertain. The CDR3 sequence is 10 residues long. Germline CDR1 MNHEY, CDR2 SMNVEV (reference sequence). The germline V and J ends were trimmed by 6 bases and 12 bases, with 11 bases remaining between them. The CDR3 nucleotides read TGTGCCAGCAGCGGAGGGTTCCCTTTCTTT. Encoded protein: CASSGGFPFF.